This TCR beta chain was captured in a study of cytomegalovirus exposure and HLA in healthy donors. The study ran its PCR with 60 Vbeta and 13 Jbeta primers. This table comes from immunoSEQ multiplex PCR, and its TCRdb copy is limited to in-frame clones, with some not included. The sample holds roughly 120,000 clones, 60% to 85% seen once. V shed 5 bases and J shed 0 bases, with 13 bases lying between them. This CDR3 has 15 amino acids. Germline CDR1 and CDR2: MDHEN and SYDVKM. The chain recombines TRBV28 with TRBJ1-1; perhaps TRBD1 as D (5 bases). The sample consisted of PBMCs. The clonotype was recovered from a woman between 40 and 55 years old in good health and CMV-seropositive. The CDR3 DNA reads TGTGCCAGCAGTCCCCGGACACCCTTGAACACTGAAGCTTTCTTT. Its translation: CASSPRTPLNTEAFF.